The 2 T cell receptor beta chains reported below all come from one sample, sequenced in a study of blood T cells in healthy people across ages. It was with a sample-barcoded 5' primer and a J-beta primer mix that a second PCR of about 6 to 12 cycles was run. TCRdb re-called the 5' RACE reads through MiXCR, storing one row per CDR3 protein. This table holds some 780,000 distinct CDR3 sequences, around three fifths found once. The specimen sequenced was blood. Every receptor here comes from a man aged 35-49 years in good health.

The genes are TRBV25-1 and TRBJ2-3; TRBD2 aligns across 8 bases. CDR1 is MGHDK, CDR2 SYGVNS, per germline. Unmatched junction bases numbered 5, after V lost 8 bases and J lost 1 base. The CDR3 is 14 amino acids. The CDR3: CASGTRAGTDTQYF. The DNA for the CDR3 is TGTGCCAGCGGGACTAGGGCCGGCACAGATACGCAGTATTTT.

The V call is TRBV20-1, the J call TRBJ1-1, with a weak D call TRBD1 (5 bases). Germline V gene data show CDR1 as DFQATT and CDR2 as SNEGSKA (reference sequence). This CDR3 is built from 16 residues. V dropped 7 bases and J dropped 1 base, with 22 bases sitting between them. The CDR3 DNA reads TGCAGTGTTCCCCGATCGGGGGGATTGGGGAACACTGAAGCTTTCTTT. This translates into CSVPRSGGLGNTEAFF.